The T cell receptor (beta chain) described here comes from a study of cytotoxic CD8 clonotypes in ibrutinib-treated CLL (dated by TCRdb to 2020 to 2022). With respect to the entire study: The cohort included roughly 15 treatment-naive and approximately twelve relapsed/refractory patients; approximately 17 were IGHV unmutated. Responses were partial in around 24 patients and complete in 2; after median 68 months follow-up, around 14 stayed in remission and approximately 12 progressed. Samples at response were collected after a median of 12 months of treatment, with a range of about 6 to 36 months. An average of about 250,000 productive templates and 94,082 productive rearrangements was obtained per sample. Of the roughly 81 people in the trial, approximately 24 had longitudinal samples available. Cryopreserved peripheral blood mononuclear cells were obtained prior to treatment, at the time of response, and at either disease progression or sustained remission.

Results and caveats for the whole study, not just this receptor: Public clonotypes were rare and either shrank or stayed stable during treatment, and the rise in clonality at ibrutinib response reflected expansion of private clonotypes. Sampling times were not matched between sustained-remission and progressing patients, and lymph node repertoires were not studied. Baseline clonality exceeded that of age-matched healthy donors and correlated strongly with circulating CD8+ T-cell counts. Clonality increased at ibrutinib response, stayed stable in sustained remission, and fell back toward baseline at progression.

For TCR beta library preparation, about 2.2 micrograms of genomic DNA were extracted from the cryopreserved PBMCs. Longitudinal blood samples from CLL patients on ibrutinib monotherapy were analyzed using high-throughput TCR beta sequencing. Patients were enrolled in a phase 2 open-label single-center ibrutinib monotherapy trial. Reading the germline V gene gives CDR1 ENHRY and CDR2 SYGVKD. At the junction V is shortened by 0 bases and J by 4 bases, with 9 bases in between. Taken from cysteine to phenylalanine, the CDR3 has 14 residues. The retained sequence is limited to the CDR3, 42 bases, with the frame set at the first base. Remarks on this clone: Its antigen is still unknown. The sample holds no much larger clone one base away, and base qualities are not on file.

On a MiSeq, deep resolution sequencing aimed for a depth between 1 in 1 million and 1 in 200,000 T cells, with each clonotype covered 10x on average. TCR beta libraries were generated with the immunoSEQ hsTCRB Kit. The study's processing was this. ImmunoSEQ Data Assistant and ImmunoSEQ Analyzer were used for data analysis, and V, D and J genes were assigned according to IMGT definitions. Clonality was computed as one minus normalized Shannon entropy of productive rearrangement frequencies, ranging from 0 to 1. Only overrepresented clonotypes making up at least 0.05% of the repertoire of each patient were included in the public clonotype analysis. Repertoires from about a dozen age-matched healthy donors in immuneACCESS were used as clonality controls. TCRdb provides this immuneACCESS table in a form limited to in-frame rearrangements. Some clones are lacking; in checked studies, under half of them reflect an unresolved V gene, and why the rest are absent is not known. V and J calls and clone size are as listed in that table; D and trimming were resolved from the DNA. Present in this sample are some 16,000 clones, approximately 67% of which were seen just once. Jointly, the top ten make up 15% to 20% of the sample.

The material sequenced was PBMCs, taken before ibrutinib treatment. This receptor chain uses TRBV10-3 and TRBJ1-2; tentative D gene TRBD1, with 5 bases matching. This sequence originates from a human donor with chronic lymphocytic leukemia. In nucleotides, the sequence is TGTGCCATCAGTGAGTCCGAGCAGGGCTATGGCTACACCTTC. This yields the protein CAISESEQGYGYTF.